Listed below are T cell receptor beta chains from one sample, sequenced in a study of spatial heterogeneity in lung cancer. TCRdb analysed the 5' RACE reads with MiXCR anew, one entry per CDR3 protein. The table records 82,000 or so distinct CDR3 sequences, 10% to 15% of them present only once. The sequencing used PBMCs, collected at surgery. The receptors here all came from a male donor with early-stage non-small cell lung cancer. CDR3s include the opening cysteine and the closing phenylalanine or tryptophan. The order of the fields is D gene, clone size, J gene, V gene, CDR3 protein, CDR3 DNA. A D gene is named only where the DNA matches it firmly. Only part of the rows carry a size: once, few, many, or a class if the clone is expanded.

>NA|many|TRBJ2-3|TRBV7-9
CASRTELISTDTQYF
TGTGCCAGCAGGACTGAACTGATAAGCACAGATACGCAGTATTTT
>TRBD2|NA|TRBJ2-7|TRBV6-5
CASTAGAGAVEQYF
TGTGCCAGCACCGCGGGAGCGGGAGCGGTGGAGCAGTACTTC
>TRBD2|NA|TRBJ2-1|TRBV19
CASTLGTIPRGEQFF
TGTGCCAGTACACTCGGGACTATTCCTCGGGGTGAGCAGTTCTTC
>TRBD1|NA|TRBJ2-2|TRBV19
CASNGQVNTGELFF
TGTGCCAGTAACGGACAGGTGAACACCGGGGAGCTGTTTTTT
>NA|NA|TRBJ2-2|TRBV28
CASGGVPPTGELFF
TGTGCCAGCGGTGGGGTCCCACCCACCGGGGAGCTGTTTTTT
>NA|NA|TRBJ1-5|TRBV29-1
CSVEGGRSHSNQPQHF
TGCAGCGTTGAAGGTGGAAGGTCTCATAGCAATCAGCCCCAGCATTTT
>TRBD1|many|TRBJ1-1|TRBV5-1
CASSSVGQGYTEAFF
TGCGCCAGCAGCTCCGTCGGACAGGGCTACACTGAAGCTTTCTTT
>NA|NA|TRBJ2-2|TRBV5-1
CASSLFSSVNTGELFF
TGCGCCAGCAGCTTATTCAGCTCGGTCAACACCGGGGAGCTGTTTTTT
>NA|large|TRBJ2-7|TRBV5-1
CASSGGTVEFEQYF
TGCGCCAGCAGCGGCGGGACGGTTGAGTTCGAGCAGTACTTC
>TRBD1|many|TRBJ1-1|TRBV30
CAWAGTGIGTEAFF
TGTGCCTGGGCTGGGACAGGGATCGGCACTGAAGCTTTCTTT
>TRBD2|NA|TRBJ2-1|TRBV29-1
CSVESGRIDEQFF
TGCAGCGTTGAAAGCGGGAGAATCGATGAGCAGTTCTTC
>NA|NA|TRBJ2-4|TRBV19
CASSSGSGKNIQYF
TGTGCCAGTTCCTCCGGATCAGGGAAAAACATTCAGTACTTC
>TRBD1|NA|TRBJ2-7|TRBV11-1
CASSRTGGFHEQYF
TGTGCCAGCAGCCGGACAGGGGGTTTCCACGAGCAGTACTTC
>NA|NA|TRBJ2-7|TRBV7-2
CASSFGLAREQYF
TGTGCCAGCAGCTTTGGACTTGCCAGGGAGCAGTACTTC
>TRBD1|few|TRBJ1-6|TRBV7-9
CASTFGTGYNSPLHF
TGTGCCAGCACCTTCGGGACAGGCTATAATTCACCCCTCCACTTT
>TRBD1|many|TRBJ2-5|TRBV11-2
CASSAGTGSIETQYF
TGTGCCAGCAGCGCGGGGACAGGGTCGATAGAGACCCAGTACTTC
>NA|NA|TRBJ1-5|TRBV25-1
CASSESGEPQHF
TGTGCCAGCAGTGAATCCGGAGAGCCCCAGCATTTT
>TRBD2|NA|TRBJ2-3|TRBV11-1
CASSLVLAGAADTQYF
TGTGCCAGCAGCTTAGTACTAGCGGGGGCCGCGGATACGCAGTATTTT
>NA|many|TRBJ1-3|TRBV6-1
CASSDRRGSSGNTIYF
TGTGCCAGCAGTGACCGCAGGGGTTCCTCTGGAAACACCATATATTTT
>NA|few|TRBJ1-5|TRBV4-1
CASSLYGAYNQPQHF
TGCGCCAGCAGCCTTTACGGGGCTTACAATCAGCCCCAGCATTTT
>NA|NA|TRBJ2-6|TRBV7-9
CASSTSGANVLTF
TGTGCCAGCAGCACGTCTGGGGCCAACGTCCTGACTTTC
>NA|NA|TRBJ1-2|TRBV7-9
CASSFGANYGYTF
TGTGCCAGCAGCTTTGGAGCTAACTATGGCTACACCTTC
>NA|few|TRBJ1-5|TRBV6-1
CASSAGGWAQHF
TGTGCCAGCAGTGCGGGGGGGTGGGCCCAGCATTTT